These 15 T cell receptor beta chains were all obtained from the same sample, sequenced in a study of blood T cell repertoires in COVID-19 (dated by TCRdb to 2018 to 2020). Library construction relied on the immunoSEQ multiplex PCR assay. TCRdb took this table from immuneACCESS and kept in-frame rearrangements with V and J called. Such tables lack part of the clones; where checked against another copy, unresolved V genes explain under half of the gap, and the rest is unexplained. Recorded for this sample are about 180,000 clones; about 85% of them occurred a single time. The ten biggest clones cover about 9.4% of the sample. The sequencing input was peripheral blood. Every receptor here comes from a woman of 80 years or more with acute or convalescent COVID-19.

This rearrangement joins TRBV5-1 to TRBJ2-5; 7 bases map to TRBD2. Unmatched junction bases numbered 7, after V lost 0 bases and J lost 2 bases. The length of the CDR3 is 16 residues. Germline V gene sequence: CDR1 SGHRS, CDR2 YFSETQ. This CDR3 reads CASSLEVLANQETQYF. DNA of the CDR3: TGCGCCAGCAGCTTGGAAGTACTAGCGAATCAAGAGACCCAGTACTTC.

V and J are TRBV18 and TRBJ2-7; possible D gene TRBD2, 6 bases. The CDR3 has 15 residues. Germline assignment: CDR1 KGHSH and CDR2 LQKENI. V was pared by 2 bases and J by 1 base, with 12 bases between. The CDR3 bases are TGTGCCAGCTCACCAGCGACGGGGGAGTCCTACGAGCAGTACTTC. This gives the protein CASSPATGESYEQYF.

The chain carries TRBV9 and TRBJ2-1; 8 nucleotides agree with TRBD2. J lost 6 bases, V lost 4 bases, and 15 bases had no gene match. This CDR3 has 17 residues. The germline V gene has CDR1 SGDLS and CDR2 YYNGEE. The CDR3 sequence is CASSPQAQRGRSNEQFF. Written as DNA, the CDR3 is TGTGCCAGCAGCCCCCAGGCTCAGCGGGGGCGGAGCAATGAGCAGTTCTTC.

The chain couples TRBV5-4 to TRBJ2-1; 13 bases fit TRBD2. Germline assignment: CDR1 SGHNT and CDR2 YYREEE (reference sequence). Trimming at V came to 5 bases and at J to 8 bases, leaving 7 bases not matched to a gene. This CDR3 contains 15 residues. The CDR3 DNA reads TGTGCCAGCAGTCGGACTAGCGGGAGCTTCGATGAGCAGTTCTTC. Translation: CASSRTSGSFDEQFF.

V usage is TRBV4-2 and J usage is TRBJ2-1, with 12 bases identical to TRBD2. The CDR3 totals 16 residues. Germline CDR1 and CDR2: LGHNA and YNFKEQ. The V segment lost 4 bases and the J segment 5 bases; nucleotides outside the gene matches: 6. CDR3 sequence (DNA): TGTGCCAGCAGCCCCAGACTAGCGGGAGTTAACAATGAGCAGTTCTTC. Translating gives CASSPRLAGVNNEQFF.

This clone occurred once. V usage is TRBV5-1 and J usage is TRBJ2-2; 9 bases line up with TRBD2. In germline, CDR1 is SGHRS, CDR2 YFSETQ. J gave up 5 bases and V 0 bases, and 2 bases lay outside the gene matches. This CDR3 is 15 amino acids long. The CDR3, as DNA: TGCGCCAGCAGCTTGGGACTAGCGGTGACCGGGGAGCTGTTTTTT. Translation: CASSLGLAVTGELFF.

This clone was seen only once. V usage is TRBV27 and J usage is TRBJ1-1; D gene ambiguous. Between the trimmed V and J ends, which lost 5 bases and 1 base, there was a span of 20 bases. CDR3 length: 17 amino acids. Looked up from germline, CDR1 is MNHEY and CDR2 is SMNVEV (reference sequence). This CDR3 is CASSGGPGKTGNTEAFF. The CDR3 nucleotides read TGTGCCAGCAGTGGTGGACCCGGGAAAACCGGGAACACTGAAGCTTTCTTT.

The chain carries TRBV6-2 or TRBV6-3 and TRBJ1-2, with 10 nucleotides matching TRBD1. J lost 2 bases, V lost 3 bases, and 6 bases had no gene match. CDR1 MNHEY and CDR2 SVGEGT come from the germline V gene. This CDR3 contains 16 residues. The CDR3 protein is CASSYNPGQGNYGYTF. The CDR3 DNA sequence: TGTGCCAGCAGTTATAACCCGGGACAGGGGAACTATGGCTACACCTTC.

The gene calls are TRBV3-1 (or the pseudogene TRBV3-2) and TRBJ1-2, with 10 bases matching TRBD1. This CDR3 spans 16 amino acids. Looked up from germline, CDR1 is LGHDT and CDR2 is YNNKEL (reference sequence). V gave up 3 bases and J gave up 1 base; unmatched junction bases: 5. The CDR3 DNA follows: TGTGCCAGCAGCCAGGGACAGGGGCTCCTTAACTATGGCTACACCTTC. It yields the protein CASSQGQGLLNYGYTF.

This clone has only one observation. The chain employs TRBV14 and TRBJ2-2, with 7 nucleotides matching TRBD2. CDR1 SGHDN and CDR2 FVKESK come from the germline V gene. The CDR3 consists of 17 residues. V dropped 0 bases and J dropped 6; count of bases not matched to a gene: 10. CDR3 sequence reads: CASSQERGLAGAGELFF. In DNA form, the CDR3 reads TGTGCCAGCAGCCAAGAAAGAGGATTGGCGGGAGCCGGGGAGCTGTTTTTT. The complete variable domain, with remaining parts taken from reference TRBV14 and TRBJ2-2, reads EAGVTQFPSHSVIEKGQTVTLRCDPISGHDNLYWYRRVMGKEIKFLLHFVKESKQDESGMPNNRFLAERTGGTYSTLKVQPAELEDSGVYFCASSQERGLAGAGELFFGEGSRLTVL.

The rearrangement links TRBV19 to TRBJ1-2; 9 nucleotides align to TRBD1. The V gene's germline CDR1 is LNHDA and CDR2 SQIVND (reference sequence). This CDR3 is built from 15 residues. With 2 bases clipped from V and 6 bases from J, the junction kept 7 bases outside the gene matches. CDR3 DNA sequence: TGTGCCAGTAGTATAAAAGGGACAGGGTGGGATGGCTACACCTTC. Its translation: CASSIKGTGWDGYTF.

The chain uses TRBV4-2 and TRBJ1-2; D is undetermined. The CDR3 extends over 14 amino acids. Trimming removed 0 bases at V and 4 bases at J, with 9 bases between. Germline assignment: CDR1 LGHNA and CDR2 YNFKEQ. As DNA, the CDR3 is TGTGCCAGCAGCCAAGAAGCCTCGATCTATGGCTACACCTTC. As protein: CASSQEASIYGYTF.

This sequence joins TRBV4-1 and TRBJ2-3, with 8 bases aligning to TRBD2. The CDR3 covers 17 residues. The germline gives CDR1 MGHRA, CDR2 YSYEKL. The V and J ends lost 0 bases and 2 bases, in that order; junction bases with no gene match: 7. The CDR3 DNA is TGCGCCAGCAGCCAAGACAGCGGGGGCGGGATCACAGATACGCAGTATTTT. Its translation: CASSQDSGGGITDTQYF.

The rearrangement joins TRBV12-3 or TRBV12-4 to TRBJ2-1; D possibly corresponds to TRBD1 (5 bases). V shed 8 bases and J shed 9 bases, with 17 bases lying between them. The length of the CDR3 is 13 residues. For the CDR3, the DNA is TGTGCCAGCGGGGTAGGCCAGGGCGGTGAGCAGTTCTTC. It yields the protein CASGVGQGGEQFF.

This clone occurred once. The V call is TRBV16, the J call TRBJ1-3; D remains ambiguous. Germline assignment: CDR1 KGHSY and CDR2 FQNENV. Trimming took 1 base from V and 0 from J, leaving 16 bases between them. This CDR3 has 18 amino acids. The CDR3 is CASSQYNPYRFSGNTIYF. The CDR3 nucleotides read TGTGCCAGCAGCCAATATAACCCGTACAGATTCTCTGGAAACACCATATATTTT.